These T cell receptor beta chains were read from a single sample in a study of identical twins. TCRdb processed the 5' RACE reads anew with MiXCR; each CDR3 protein has one entry. The table lists approximately 230,000 distinct CDR3 sequences, over 12% of them singletons. Sequenced: memory (CD45RO+) T cells sorted from blood. The receptors originated from a woman between 18 and 29 years old in good health. CDR3s include the opening cysteine and the closing phenylalanine or tryptophan. The D gene is left open where the match is weak. A clone size is listed for some rows: how often the clone was seen (once, few, many), or a class if it is expanded.

J gene: TRBJ2-1
V gene: TRBV7-2
D gene: .
clone size: few
CDR3 protein: CASSSTRGYNEQFF
CDR3 DNA: TGTGCCAGCAGCTCCACGCGAGGCTACAATGAGCAGTTCTTC

J gene: TRBJ1-2
V gene: TRBV6-2/TRBV6-3
D gene: .
clone size: .
CDR3 protein: CASSTGTAILGYTF
CDR3 DNA: TGTGCCAGCAGTACCGGGACTGCTATTCTTGGCTACACCTTC

J gene: TRBJ2-3
V gene: TRBV7-3
D gene: TRBD2
clone size: many
CDR3 protein: CASSLRMGGSTDTQYF
CDR3 DNA: TGTGCCAGCAGCTTACGCATGGGAGGGAGCACAGATACGCAGTATTTT

J gene: TRBJ1-2
V gene: TRBV9
D gene: .
clone size: .
CDR3 protein: CASSAAANYGYTF
CDR3 DNA: TGTGCCAGCAGTGCAGCGGCTAACTATGGCTACACCTTC

J gene: TRBJ1-2
V gene: TRBV5-6
D gene: TRBD1
clone size: .
CDR3 protein: CASSLEAGTGAGYTF
CDR3 DNA: TGTGCCAGCAGCTTGGAAGCCGGGACAGGGGCGGGCTACACCTTC

J gene: TRBJ1-1
V gene: TRBV18
D gene: .
clone size: .
CDR3 protein: CASLANSYTEAFF
CDR3 DNA: TGTGCCAGCTTGGCAAATTCCTACACTGAAGCTTTCTTT

J gene: TRBJ2-7
V gene: TRBV9
D gene: .
clone size: .
CDR3 protein: CASSWGLSGEQYF
CDR3 DNA: TGTGCCAGCAGCTGGGGTCTCTCCGGGGAGCAGTACTTC

J gene: TRBJ2-7
V gene: TRBV5-1
D gene: .
clone size: many
CDR3 protein: CASSLGFEQYF
CDR3 DNA: TGCGCCAGCAGCCTGGGGTTCGAGCAGTACTTC

J gene: TRBJ2-7
V gene: TRBV3-1
D gene: .
clone size: few
CDR3 protein: CASTAIRSQYF
CDR3 DNA: TGTGCCAGCACGGCCATTAGGAGCCAGTACTTC

J gene: TRBJ2-7
V gene: TRBV20-1
D gene: .
clone size: .
CDR3 protein: CSVRGHKYEQYF
CDR3 DNA: TGCAGTGTTCGGGGGCATAAGTACGAGCAGTACTTC

J gene: TRBJ2-5
V gene: TRBV20-1
D gene: .
clone size: .
CDR3 protein: CSAREETQYF
CDR3 DNA: TGCAGTGCTAGGGAAGAGACCCAGTACTTC

J gene: TRBJ1-5
V gene: TRBV6-1
D gene: .
clone size: .
CDR3 protein: CASMETLGQPQHF
CDR3 DNA: TGTGCCAGCATGGAGACTCTAGGGCAGCCCCAGCATTTT

J gene: TRBJ1-4
V gene: TRBV10-3
D gene: TRBD1
clone size: few
CDR3 protein: CAISDAPVTGRATNEKLFF
CDR3 DNA: TGTGCCATCAGTGATGCCCCGGTGACAGGGAGGGCAACTAATGAAAAACTGTTTTTT

J gene: TRBJ2-1
V gene: TRBV24-1
D gene: .
clone size: few
CDR3 protein: CATPEGEQFF
CDR3 DNA: TGTGCCACCCCCGAGGGTGAGCAGTTCTTC

J gene: TRBJ2-2
V gene: TRBV11-3
D gene: .
clone size: few
CDR3 protein: CASSLTSGELFF
CDR3 DNA: TGTGCCAGCAGCTTAACTAGCGGGGAGCTGTTTTTT